A selection of T cell receptor beta chains follows, all from one sample in a study of cytomegalovirus exposure and HLA in healthy donors. Sequenced by immunoSEQ multiplex PCR; TCRdb stores in-frame clones only, minus some. This sample's table reports 100,000 to 150,000 clones. Sequences were obtained from PBMCs. The receptors were sampled from a woman in her 40s in good health and CMV-seronegative. The CDR3 runs from the conserved cysteine through the conserved F or W. Each record gives: V gene, J gene, D gene, CDR3 protein. D genes are given only for firm matches.

>TRBV6-1|TRBJ1-2|TRBD1
CASSARGTVNYGYTF
>TRBV7-7|TRBJ1-4|TRBD1
CASSPGQGLNEKLFF
>TRBV28|TRBJ2-6|NA
CASLPLLRTSPYSGANVLTF
>TRBV4-1|TRBJ1-1|NA
CASSRAVNTEAFF
>TRBV6-5|TRBJ2-7|NA
CASSYSDRPTYEQYF
>TRBV5-1|TRBJ1-3|NA
CASSLGWGDTIYF
>TRBV29-1|TRBJ2-1|NA
CSVGGSEQFF
>TRBV7-2|TRBJ1-2|TRBD1
CASSFYQGDGYTF
>TRBV5-1|TRBJ1-6|TRBD1
CASSGLGQYNSPLHF
>TRBV4-1|TRBJ2-5|TRBD1
CASSQDLRDRRQETQYF
>TRBV6-1|TRBJ1-4|NA
CASSETNSVLGVKLFF
>TRBV7-6|TRBJ2-5|NA
CASSLPTGGQETQYF
>TRBV9|TRBJ1-3|NA
CASSVVDTLTSGNTIYF
>TRBV4-1|TRBJ2-5|NA
CASSQDRQAETQYF
>TRBV29-1|TRBJ2-7|NA
CSVEDTGYEQYF
>TRBV11-2|TRBJ2-1|TRBD2
CASRLGTSGGGEQFF
>TRBV6-1|TRBJ1-3|NA
CASSEGGWEPGNTIYF
>TRBV2|TRBJ1-1|NA
CASHSKGGAAEAFF
>TRBV5-6|TRBJ1-2|NA
CASSLVSRTGYGYTF
>TRBV7-2|TRBJ2-7|TRBD1
CASQDRGEYEQYF
>TRBV15|TRBJ2-7|NA
CATSRGRVNAPSYEQYF
>TRBV7-9|TRBJ1-1|TRBD1
CASSSRQGAEAFF
>TRBV18|TRBJ2-7|TRBD1
CASSPALTGDEQYF
>TRBV7-2|TRBJ1-2|TRBD1
CASSETTLHRGDGYTF
>TRBV28|TRBJ1-1|TRBD1
CASSLGYRGTEAFF
>TRBV7-3|TRBJ1-1|TRBD1
CASAGQLNTEAFF
>TRBV19|TRBJ1-5|TRBD1
CASSQGTGVEQPQHF
>TRBV5-4|TRBJ1-4|TRBD1
CASSEPGQGNEKLFF
>TRBV6-5|TRBJ2-7|TRBD1
CASSYFSGQGSEQYF